The 20 T cell receptor beta chains below were found in one sample sequenced in a study of OX40 agonist ivuxolimab in advanced cancers. Using immunoSEQ multiplex PCR, the repertoire was profiled, and TCRdb retains in-frame clones only, with some absent. The repertoire holds roughly 59,000 clones, with 84% as singletons. Sequenced here: CD4+ or CD8+ T cells sorted from blood, sampled in a trial of the OX40 agonist ivuxolimab. The receptors come from an adult with an advanced solid tumor such as melanoma, head and neck, liver or kidney cancer.

The rearrangement joins TRBV6-1 to TRBJ2-1; TRBD2 matches at 10 bases. The junction had 10 bases not matched to a gene; V was cut back by 4 bases and J by 13 bases. In germline, CDR1 is MNHNS, CDR2 SASEGT. This CDR3 region has 14 residues. CDR3 bases: TGTGCCAGCAGTGGCAGCGGGAGGGCCATTGTTCAGTTCTTC. This codes for CASSGSGRAIVQFF.

The V call is TRBV30, the J call TRBJ2-3; D is possibly TRBD1 or TRBD2 (6 bases each). The CDR3 is 14 residues long. Germline assignment: CDR1 GTSNPN and CDR2 SVGIG (reference sequence). The ends were cut back, 3 bases at V and 3 bases at J, with 13 bases in the middle. CDR3 DNA: TGTGCCTGGAGACGGGGGCTCGGGACAGATACGCAGTATTTT. Protein sequence: CAWRRGLGTDTQYF. The complete variable domain, with remaining parts taken from reference TRBV30 and TRBJ2-3, reads SQTIHQWPATLVQPVGSPLSLECTVEGTSNPNLYWYRQAAGRGLQLLFYSVGIGQISSEVPQNLSASRPQDRQFILSSKKLLLSDSGFYLCAWRRGLGTDTQYFGPGTRLTVL.

The chain couples TRBV14 to TRBJ2-3; D gene uncertain. The CDR3 is 14 residues long. Per germline, CDR1 SGHDN and CDR2 FVKESK. Trimming pared 0 bases from V and 6 bases from J, leaving 10 bases between. CDR3 nucleotide sequence: TGTGCCAGCAGCCAAGATCCGGCGCGGGATACGCAGTATTTT. Translation gives CASSQDPARDTQYF.

As to this clone: It is unclear where the CDR3 begins or ends on the DNA, so no DNA is shown, and the CDR3 is as TCRdb lists it. The rearrangement uses TRBV28 and TRBJ1-2; TRBD1, the table's D call, was not compared with the DNA. Germline V gene lookup returns CDR1 MDHEN and CDR2 SYDVKM. The CDR3 is 15 residues long, ends included. This CDR3 is CASSSSTGGSYGYTF.

V gene TRBV6-4 combines with J gene TRBJ2-3; perhaps TRBD2 as D (7 bases). V lost 6 bases, J lost 5 bases, and 18 bases lay in between. The CDR3 spans 15 residues. The germline V gene encodes CDR1 MRHNA and CDR2 SNTAGT. The CDR3 DNA is TGTGCCAGCAGCGTACAGGGAGGGCCTGGAGATACGCAGTATTTT. Protein product: CASSVQGGPGDTQYF.

This clone was detected a few times. The chain carries TRBV18 and TRBJ2-7; weak D call: TRBD1 (6 bases). CDR1 and CDR2 (germline): KGHSH, LQKENI. V was cut by 6 bases and J by 2 bases, with 11 bases left in between. The CDR3 is 13 amino acids. The CDR3 is CASSLGQTYEQYF. The CDR3 DNA reads as TGTGCCAGCTCCCTTGGACAGACCTACGAGCAGTACTTC.

This chain joins TRBV5-5 and TRBJ2-3, with D unclear. In germline, CDR1 is SGHKS, CDR2 YYEKEE (reference sequence). Trimming stripped 6 bases from V and 2 bases from J, with 13 bases between. The CDR3 has 14 residues. CDR3 DNA: TGTGCCAGCATTCTCGCGTTATCCACAGATACGCAGTATTTT. Protein sequence: CASILALSTDTQYF.

V is TRBV6-5 and J is TRBJ2-5, with D possibly TRBD1 on 5 matching bases. The assigned J gene may be wrong: the sequence end matches TRBJ2-7 better. CDR1 and CDR2 (germline): MNHEY, SVGAGI. CDR3 size: 14 residues. DNA for the CDR3: TGTGCCAGCAGACCAGGGTCCTGGTCCTACGAGCAGTACTTC. Encoded protein: CASRPGSWSYEQYF.

The chain couples TRBV7-9 to TRBJ2-7; D not certain. This CDR3 has 14 amino acids. With 3 bases removed from V and 7 bases from J, the gap between germline ends came to 16 bases. Germline-derived CDR1 and CDR2 are SEHNR and FQNEAQ (reference sequence). The CDR3 nucleotides read TGTGCCAGCAGCTTGGATAGATCGTTAGAGGAGCAGTACTTC. Translating gives CASSLDRSLEEQYF.

By share, this clone ranks as medium-sized. This chain joins TRBV10-3 and TRBJ1-1, with D unclear. CDR1 is ENHRY, CDR2 SYGVKD, per germline. This CDR3 is built from 16 residues. V lost 0 bases to trimming and J lost 4 bases, with 15 bases between them. The CDR3 here is CAISESIAGRRTEAFF. The CDR3 DNA sequence: TGTGCCATCAGTGAGTCGATCGCCGGCAGGCGCACTGAAGCTTTCTTT.

The chain carries TRBV9 and TRBJ2-7; tentatively, D is TRBD1 (6 bases). Between the trimmed V and J ends, which lost 3 bases and 1 base, there was a span of 11 bases. Germline values: CDR1 SGDLS, CDR2 YYNGEE. There are 14 residues in the CDR3. CDR3 region: CASSASQGSYEQYF. CDR3 DNA sequence: TGTGCCAGCAGCGCCTCCCAGGGGTCCTACGAGCAGTACTTC.

The chain couples TRBV19 to TRBJ1-1; 7 positions agree with TRBD1. Losses at the gene ends were 11 bases for V and 0 bases for J; bases not matched to a gene: 9. This CDR3 has 14 residues. Germline V gene sequence: CDR1 LNHDA, CDR2 SQIVND (reference sequence). The DNA for the CDR3 is TGTGCCTCCCAGGGGGGCCCGATGAACACTGAAGCTTTCTTT. Encoded protein: CASQGGPMNTEAFF.

V is TRBV15 and J is TRBJ2-7; TRBD2 aligns across 7 bases. Losses at the gene ends were 0 bases for V and 5 bases for J; bases not matched to a gene: 4. The CDR3 spans 14 residues. Germline-derived CDR1 and CDR2 are LNHNV and YYDKDF (reference sequence). The CDR3 sequence is CATSREGGAHEQYF. The CDR3 DNA reads as TGTGCCACCAGCAGAGAGGGAGGGGCCCACGAGCAGTACTTC. The whole variable domain, filled in from reference TRBV15 and TRBJ2-7, reads DAMVIQNPRYQVTQFGKPVTLSCSQTLNHNVMYWYQQKSSQAPKLLFHYYDKDFNNEADTPDNFQSRRPNTSFCFLDIRSPGLGDTAMYLCATSREGGAHEQYFGPGTRLTVT.

The J gene is TRBJ2-5, the V gene TRBV19; D assignment may be TRBD1 or TRBD2 (5 bases each). Germline-derived CDR1 and CDR2 are LNHDA and SQIVND (reference sequence). The CDR3 has 13 residues. V lost 0 bases to trimming and J lost 4 bases, with 6 bases between them. The CDR3 region is CASSIERGETQYF. The CDR3 region has the DNA TGTGCCAGTAGTATAGAGAGGGGAGAGACCCAGTACTTC. The full variable domain, in which reference TRBV19 and TRBJ2-5 provide the parts outside the CDR3, is DGGITQSPKYLFRKEGQNVTLSCEQNLNHDAMYWYRQDPGQGLRLIYYSQIVNDFQKGDIAEGYSVSREKKESFPLTVTSAQKNPTAFYLCASSIERGETQYFGPGTRLLVL.

V usage is TRBV27 and J usage is TRBJ1-4; 7 bases are a match to TRBD1. The V segment lost 6 bases and the J segment 8 bases; nucleotides outside the gene matches: 6. Germline-derived CDR1 and CDR2 are MNHEY and SMNVEV (reference sequence). There are 13 residues in the CDR3. CDR3 in amino acids: CASSRGSMEKLFF. CDR3 DNA sequence: TGTGCCAGCAGCAGGGGGTCCATGGAAAAACTGTTTTTT.

This chain connects TRBV11-3 to TRBJ2-1; no definite D call. This CDR3 contains 13 residues. Trimming took 5 bases from V and 7 from J, leaving 12 bases between them. CDR1 and CDR2 (germline): SGHNT, YENEEA. The CDR3 sequence is CASSPQTGNEQFF. The DNA for the CDR3 is TGTGCCAGCAGCCCTCAGACCGGAAATGAGCAGTTCTTC.

This chain uses TRBV28 with TRBJ1-2; D possibly corresponds to TRBD1 (5 bases). V was cut by 6 bases and J by 3 bases, with 17 bases left in between. From germline, CDR1 is MDHEN and CDR2 SYDVKM. This CDR3 region has 15 residues. In DNA form, the CDR3 reads TGTGCCAGCAGCAGACCAGGGTTAACTGACTATGGCTACACCTTC. It specifies CASSRPGLTDYGYTF.

This clone was counted once. The chain carries TRBV6-1 and TRBJ2-7, with D perhaps given as TRBD1 or TRBD2 (6 bases each). This CDR3 comprises 15 residues. CDR1 is MNHNS, CDR2 SASEGT, per germline. Trimming pared 8 bases from V and 3 bases from J, leaving 20 bases between. In DNA, the CDR3 is TGTGCCAGCGGGGGGCCGCAGGGCGGCGACTACGAGCAGTACTTC. It specifies CASGGPQGGDYEQYF.

The chain employs TRBV7-3 and TRBJ2-1; D unclear. CDR1 and CDR2 from the germline V gene are SGHTA and FQGTGA. The CDR3 is 13 residues long. Trimming left V 5 bases short and J 10 bases short, with 15 bases between. The CDR3 sequence is CASSPTRVTEQFF. DNA of the CDR3: TGTGCCAGCAGCCCGACCCGAGTTACCGAGCAGTTCTTC.

This clone showed up just once. This chain's CDR3 is CASSLRTSGGWETQYF. The CDR3 DNA is TGTGCCAGCAGCTTAAGGACTAGCGGGGGCTGGGAGACCCAGTACTTC. The chain combines TRBV7-2 with TRBJ2-5, with 13 bases matching TRBD2. Looked up from germline, CDR1 is SGHTA and CDR2 is FQGNSA. J gave up 5 bases and V 2 bases, and 5 bases lay outside the gene matches. There are 16 residues in the CDR3.